Each of the 23 T cell receptor beta chains below was sequenced from the same sample in a study of human T cells and chemical hapten exposure. Time point described: patch test 3, about 24 weeks after DPC sensitization. Noted treatment: therapeutic diphenylcyclopropenone sensitization with weekly scalp DPC. TCRdb re-analysed the RACE reads in MiXCR, keeping a single row per CDR3 protein. The sample lists over 150,000 distinct CDR3 sequences, around a quarter occurring once. The specimen comprised whole blood, sampled in connection with sensitization to the hapten diphenylcyclopropenone (DPC). The receptors were sampled from a woman younger than 30 with alopecia areata. Some clones in this sample may be carry-over from other donors' samples.

The sample holds a few counts of this clonotype. The chain employs TRBV18 and TRBJ1-4; D remains unclear. V lost 6 bases and J 7 bases, leaving 12 bases between the germline ends. CDR1 and CDR2 (germline): KGHSH, LQKENI. The CDR3 spans 13 residues. The CDR3 reads CASSQTWGEKLFF. The DNA of the CDR3 is TGTGCCAGCTCCCAGACGTGGGGTGAAAAACTGTTTTTT.

This chain's CDR3 is CASNPRGDEQYF. As DNA, the CDR3 is TGTGCCAGCAACCCGAGGGGGGACGAGCAGTACTTC. This sequence joins TRBV5-6 and TRBJ2-7; D could derive from TRBD1 or TRBD2 (6 bases each). Germline CDR1 is SGHDT and CDR2 is YYEEEE. This CDR3 contains 12 residues. V dropped 6 bases and J dropped 5 bases, with 12 bases sitting between them.

The V call is TRBV9, the J call TRBJ2-5; D possibly corresponds to TRBD2 (6 bases). Germline V gene sequence: CDR1 SGDLS, CDR2 YYNGEE. Trimming pared 0 bases from V and 4 bases from J, leaving 7 bases between. The CDR3 consists of 13 residues. The CDR3 here is CASSVEEGETQYF. For the CDR3, the DNA is TGTGCCAGCAGCGTAGAGGAGGGAGAGACCCAGTACTTC. The whole variable domain, remainder taken from reference TRBV9 and TRBJ2-5, is DSGVTQTPKHLITATGQRVTLRCSPRSGDLSVYWYQQSLDQGLQFLIQYYNGEERAKGNILERFSAQQFPDLHSELNLSSLELGDSALYFCASSVEEGETQYFGPGTRLLVL.

The V gene is TRBV2, the J gene TRBJ1-5; D gene unclear. The CDR3 covers 16 residues. CDR1 and CDR2 (germline): SNHLY, FYNNEI. V lost 6 bases to trimming and J lost 8 bases, with 23 bases between them. This chain's CDR3 is CASRGLSPINQEPQHF. CDR3 in DNA: TGTGCCAGCAGGGGCTTGTCTCCCATCAATCAAGAGCCCCAGCATTTT. Looking up the rest from reference TRBV2 and TRBJ1-5 gives the full variable domain: EPEVTQTPSHQVTQMGQEVILRCVPISNHLYFYWYRQILGQKVEFLVSFYNNEISEKSEIFDDQFSVERPDGSNFTLKIRSTKLEDSAMYFCASRGLSPINQEPQHFGDGTRLSIL.

In DNA form, the CDR3 reads TGTGCCAGCAGCGTAGGCACTAGCGGGAGCGGCTACGAGCAGTACTTC. This translates into CASSVGTSGSGYEQYF. The chain combines TRBV9 with TRBJ2-7; 11 bases are a match to TRBD2. The CDR3 is 16 amino acids. With V trimmed by 0 bases and J by 3 bases, 5 bases remained unmatched. Germline V lookup: CDR1 SGDLS, CDR2 YYNGEE.

J is TRBJ2-1 and V is TRBV27; TRBD2 agrees at 10 bases. Losses at the gene ends were 6 bases for V and 2 bases for J; bases not matched to a gene: 1. Germline CDR1 is MNHEY and CDR2 is SMNVEV (reference sequence). The CDR3 consists of 14 residues. CDR3 loop: CASRTSGAYNEQFF. The CDR3 bases are TGTGCCAGCAGAACTAGCGGGGCCTACAATGAGCAGTTCTTC.

Only a few counts were recorded for this clonotype. The rearrangement joins TRBV29-1 to TRBJ1-2; D gene unclear. Trimming shortened V by 6 bases and J by 7 bases, and 15 bases separated the two germline ends. The germline gives CDR1 SQVTM, CDR2 ANQGSEA. The CDR3 is 12 amino acids. CDR3 sequence: CSVGGEAAGYTF. DNA for the CDR3: TGCAGCGTCGGAGGAGAGGCTGCTGGCTACACCTTC.

This clonotype was counted only a few times. V and J are TRBV6-1 and TRBJ2-7; the match to TRBD1 covers 8 bases. CDR3 size: 15 residues. Per the germline V gene, CDR1 is MNHNS and CDR2 is SASEGT. The trim removed 1 base at V and 2 bases at J, leaving 4 bases unmatched. The DNA of the CDR3 is TGTGCCAGCAGTGAAGTCGGGACAGGAGCCTACGAGCAGTACTTC. It codes for CASSEVGTGAYEQYF.

This clonotype was detected only a few times. The rearrangement uses TRBV3-1 and TRBJ1-2, with D uncertain. The germline gives CDR1 LGHDT, CDR2 YNNKEL (reference sequence). Trimming pared 1 base from V and 1 base from J, leaving 10 bases between. This CDR3 is built from 15 residues. CDR3 sequence reads: CASSQVFDNNYGYTF. In DNA, the CDR3 is TGTGCCAGCAGCCAAGTATTTGACAATAACTATGGCTACACCTTC.

This rearrangement joins TRBV15 to TRBJ2-7, with 8 bases fitting TRBD2. The CDR3 is 13 residues long. J was trimmed by 6 bases and V by 6 bases; bases with no gene match: 7. Germline CDR1 reads LNHNV; CDR2 reads YYDKDF (reference sequence). CDR3 in amino acids: CATSNGGVFEQYF. The CDR3 DNA reads as TGTGCCACCAGTAACGGGGGGGTCTTCGAGCAGTACTTC.

This clonotype came up a few times. The junction and the germline gene differ at one end; a read error may be behind it. This chain connects TRBV29-1 to TRBJ2-1; 10 bases fit TRBD2. Germline V lookup: CDR1 SQVTM, CDR2 ANQGSEA. This CDR3 has 17 amino acids. CDR3 bases: TGCAGCGCTGAAGATTCTGGTTTTCTAGCGGGAGCGTGGGAGCAGTTCTTC. Its protein product is CSAEDSGFLAGAWEQFF.

This clonotype was recorded a few times. The J gene is TRBJ2-3, the V gene TRBV7-2; D possibly matches TRBD1 or TRBD2 (7 bases each). This CDR3 is 15 amino acids long. V was cut by 5 bases and J by 4 bases, with 16 bases left in between. Germline CDR1 and CDR2: SGHTA and FQGNSA. CDR3 sequence reads: CASSRGGGAADTQYF. Written as DNA, the CDR3 is TGTGCCAGCAGCCGGGGAGGGGGCGCGGCAGATACGCAGTATTTT.

In this sample, this clonotype turned up a few times. This chain connects TRBV4-1 to TRBJ1-5; TRBD1 might be the D (5 bases). CDR1 and CDR2 (germline): MGHRA, YSYEKL. V was cut by 1 base and J by 4 bases, with 14 bases left in between. This CDR3 has 16 residues. The CDR3 sequence: CASSQVLRRQNQPQHF. In DNA form, the CDR3 reads TGCGCCAGCAGCCAAGTTTTGCGGAGACAGAATCAGCCCCAGCATTTT.

This clonotype turned up a few times. The CDR3 region is CASSRPGGPGETQYF. The CDR3 DNA sequence: TGTGCCAGCAGCCGCCCGGGGGGGCCGGGAGAGACCCAGTACTTC. The chain uses TRBV6-2 or TRBV6-3 and TRBJ2-5; the match to TRBD2 covers 8 bases. This CDR3 comprises 15 residues. J lost 4 bases, V lost 6 bases, and 10 bases had no gene match. Germline V gene lookup returns CDR1 MNHEY and CDR2 SVGEGT.

V usage is TRBV9 and J usage is TRBJ2-3; D possibly corresponds to TRBD2 (5 bases). The germline gives CDR1 SGDLS, CDR2 YYNGEE. Between the trimmed V and J ends, which lost 3 bases and 0 bases, there was a span of 14 bases. The CDR3 is 16 amino acids. The CDR3 DNA follows: TGTGCCAGCAGCGGACTTCCGGGGTATAGCACAGATACGCAGTATTTT. As protein: CASSGLPGYSTDTQYF.

The chain carries TRBV4-2 and TRBJ1-5, with D unclear. The CDR3 spans 15 residues. Trimming removed 1 base from V and 9 bases from J, with 16 bases in between. The germline CDR1 and CDR2 sequences are LGHNA and YNFKEQ. The CDR3 reads CASSQGRTGGRPQHF. The CDR3 nucleotides are TGTGCCAGCAGCCAAGGACGGACGGGCGGGCGGCCCCAGCATTTT.

The chain uses TRBV7-3 and TRBJ2-1, with D possibly TRBD2 on 5 matching bases. The CDR3 runs 16 residues. The germline V gene has CDR1 SGHTA and CDR2 FQGTGA. Trimming cost V 5 bases and J 7 bases, with 21 bases left between them. CDR3 protein: CASSLGRGSGANEQFF. Here the CDR3 DNA reads TGTGCCAGCAGCCTAGGGAGAGGAAGCGGAGCGAATGAGCAGTTCTTC.

J is TRBJ2-7 and V is TRBV6-2 or TRBV6-3; the match to TRBD1 covers 8 bases. The CDR3 is 13 residues long. Trimming took 0 bases from V and 9 from J; bases not matched to a gene: 4. The germline V gene encodes CDR1 MNHEY and CDR2 SVGEGT. The CDR3 protein is CASSYSVTGGQYF. The CDR3 DNA reads TGTGCCAGCAGTTACTCAGTAACAGGGGGGCAGTACTTC.

A few counts support this clonotype. The chain couples TRBV9 to TRBJ2-2; no firm D call. Germline CDR1 and CDR2: SGDLS and YYNGEE. The CDR3 totals 14 residues. The germline V and J ends were trimmed by 2 bases and 2 bases, with 7 bases remaining between them. CDR3 loop: CASSVGDNTGELFF. In nucleotides, the CDR3 is TGTGCCAGCAGCGTTGGGGATAACACCGGGGAGCTGTTTTTT.

This clonotype was recorded many times. The chain links TRBV7-9 to TRBJ2-2; 8 positions match TRBD2. V shed 6 bases and J 7 bases; nucleotides not matched to a gene: 7. Per the germline V gene, CDR1 is SEHNR and CDR2 is FQNEAQ (reference sequence). The CDR3 has 14 residues. CDR3 sequence (DNA): TGTGCCAGCAGGCTCGGGGGGGCCGACGGGGAGCTGTTTTTT. This translates into CASRLGGADGELFF. The full variable domain, in which reference TRBV7-9 and TRBJ2-2 provide the parts outside the CDR3, is DTGVSQNPRHKITKRGQNVTFRCDPISEHNRLYWYRQTLGQGPEFLTYFQNEAQLEKSRLLSDRFSAERPKGSFSTLEIQRTEQGDSAMYLCASRLGGADGELFFGEGSRLTVL.

V and J are TRBV6-2 or TRBV6-3 and TRBJ1-5; 7 nucleotides line up with TRBD1. Trimming took 4 bases from V and 11 from J; bases not matched to a gene: 17. This CDR3 has 16 amino acids. The V gene's germline CDR1 is MNHEY and CDR2 SVGEGT. CDR3 residues: CASSSHRQGLLVAQHF. In DNA, the CDR3 is TGTGCCAGCAGTTCCCATCGACAGGGCCTTTTAGTGGCCCAGCATTTT.

Notes on this clonotype: Given a much more abundant clone one base away, this may be a read error. The rearrangement uses TRBV24-1 and TRBJ1-5, with 9 bases identical to TRBD1. The CDR3 has 17 residues. Germline V CDR1 and CDR2: KGHDR, SFDVKD. CDR3 nucleotides: TGTGCCACCAGTGATCCGCGGGGGACAGGGAAGGGTCAGACCCAGCATTTT. Protein: CATSDPRGTGKGQTQHF.

This clonotype was found a few times. This rearrangement joins TRBV29-1 to TRBJ2-6, with no clear D. The germline V gene encodes CDR1 SQVTM and CDR2 ANQGSEA. The CDR3 is 13 amino acids. Trimming pared 1 base from V and 4 bases from J, leaving 5 bases between. The CDR3: CSVEVGGANVLTF. DNA of the CDR3: TGCAGCGTTGAAGTGGGGGGGGCCAACGTCCTGACTTTC.